This TCR beta chain was profiled in a study of CD4+ T cells in melanoma. Study-wide points: Diverse differentiation states were reported for melanoma neoantigen-specific CD4+ T cells. CD8+ T cell, macrophage and B cell function reportedly correlated with neoantigen-specific CD4+ T cells.

Points on this clone: Its specificity is not known.

Trimming removed 6 bases from V and 2 bases from J, with 8 bases in between. CDR1 and CDR2 (germline): ENHRY, SYGVKD. This CDR3 spans 12 amino acids. Method: immunoSEQ multiplex PCR; TCRdb's copy keeps in-frame clones and lacks some. The data contain fewer than 20,000 clones, about 83% of them singletons. The chain uses TRBV10-3 and TRBJ2-7, with no clear D. The receptor was isolated from a human donor with melanoma. Specimen: cells from a culture (not recorded whether cultured in vitro). CDR3 residues: CAISDGAYEQYF. As DNA, the CDR3 is TGTGCCATCAGCGACGGAGCCTACGAGCAGTACTTC.